This TCR beta chain was identified in a study of blood T cell repertoires in COVID-19. Overall study: Samples representing acute and convalescent COVID-19 were sourced from the United States, Italy and Spain. In each case, the material was cDNA or gDNA derived from T cells, B-cell-depleted T cells, or PBMCs.

Methods used by the authors: Estimates of nucleated cell counts were drawn from the amplification of reference gene primers. Sequenced by immunoSEQ multiplex PCR; TCRdb stores in-frame clones only, minus some. V and J calls and clone size are as listed in that table; D and trimming were resolved from the DNA. Of about 200,000 clones in the sample, around 80% were seen once. For this clone: Other DNA sequences in this sample translate to the same CDR3.

This CDR3 region has 14 residues. Germline V gene sequence: CDR1 SGHTA, CDR2 FQGNSA. V lost 0 bases to trimming and J lost 2 bases, with 8 bases between them. The TCR was taken from a human donor with acute or convalescent COVID-19. The donor label of this sample is uncertain. The J gene is TRBJ2-7, the V gene TRBV7-2; the D gene is possibly TRBD1 (6 bases). Sequencing input: peripheral blood. The CDR3: CASSLASGAYEQYF. The CDR3 nucleotides read TGTGCCAGCAGCTTAGCCTCAGGGGCCTACGAGCAGTACTTC.